The T cell receptor beta chain under discussion was sequenced for a study of T-cell reconstitution after alpha-beta-depleted transplantation in children. Unique molecular identifiers featured in how the TCRbeta library was prepared. Each CDR3 protein is one row after TCRdb ran MiXCR on the PCR reads. The table includes about 610,000 distinct CDR3 sequences, roughly a tenth detected once. Germline V gene data show CDR1 as SGHTA and CDR2 as FQGNSA. The CDR3 is 15 amino acids. Unmatched junction bases numbered 6, after V lost 4 bases and J lost 3 bases. The sequenced sample was PBMCs from the stem cell graft donor, obtained from the stem cell graft. The chain uses TRBV7-2 and TRBJ1-2; 9 nucleotides agree with TRBD1. The TCR sequence derives from a human donor who donated a stem cell graft to a child with acute myeloid leukemia. The CDR3 nucleotides are TGTGCCAGCAGCTCGGGACAGGGACCCGACTATGGCTACACCTTC. Its translation is CASSSGQGPDYGYTF.